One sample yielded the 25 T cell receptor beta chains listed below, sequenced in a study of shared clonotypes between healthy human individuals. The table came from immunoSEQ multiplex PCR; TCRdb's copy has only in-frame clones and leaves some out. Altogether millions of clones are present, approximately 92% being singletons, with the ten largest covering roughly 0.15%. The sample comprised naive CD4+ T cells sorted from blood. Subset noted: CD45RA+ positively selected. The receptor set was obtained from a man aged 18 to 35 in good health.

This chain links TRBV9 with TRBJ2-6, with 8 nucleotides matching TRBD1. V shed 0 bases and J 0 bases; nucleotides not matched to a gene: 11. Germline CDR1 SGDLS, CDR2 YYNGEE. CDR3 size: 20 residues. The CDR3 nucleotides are TGTGCCAGCAGCGTAGATATTGGGACAGGACGTAGCTCTGGGGCCAACGTCCTGACTTTC. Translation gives CASSVDIGTGRSSGANVLTF.

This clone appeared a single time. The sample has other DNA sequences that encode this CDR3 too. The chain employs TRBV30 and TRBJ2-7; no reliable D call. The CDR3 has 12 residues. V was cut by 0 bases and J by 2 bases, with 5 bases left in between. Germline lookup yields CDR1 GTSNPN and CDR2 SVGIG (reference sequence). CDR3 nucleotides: TGTGCCTGGAGTGTAGCTGCCTACGAGCAGTACTTC. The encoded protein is CAWSVAAYEQYF.

Here the CDR3 reads CAWSGQSTGANVLTF. The CDR3 DNA sequence: TGTGCCTGGAGTGGTCAGTCTACTGGGGCCAACGTCCTGACTTTC. The chain is built from TRBV30 and TRBJ2-6; D remains unclear. The CDR3 is made up of 15 amino acids. V was trimmed by 1 base and J by 2 bases, leaving 9 bases between them. The germline CDR1 and CDR2 sequences are GTSNPN and SVGIG (reference sequence).

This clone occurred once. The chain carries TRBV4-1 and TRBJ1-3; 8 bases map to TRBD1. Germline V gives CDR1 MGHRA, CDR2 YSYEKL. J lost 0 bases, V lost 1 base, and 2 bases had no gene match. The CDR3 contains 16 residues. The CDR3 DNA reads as TGCGCCAGCAGCCAAGCAGGGGGCGTCTCTGGAAACACCATATATTTT. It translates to CASSQAGGVSGNTIYF.

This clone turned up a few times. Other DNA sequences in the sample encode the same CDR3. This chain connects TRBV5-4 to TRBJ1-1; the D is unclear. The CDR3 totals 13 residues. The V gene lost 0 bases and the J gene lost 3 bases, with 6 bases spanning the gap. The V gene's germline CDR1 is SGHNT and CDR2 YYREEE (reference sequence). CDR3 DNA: TGTGCCAGCAGCTTGGGCGGAGACACTGAAGCTTTCTTT. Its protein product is CASSLGGDTEAFF.

The CDR3 bases are TGCGCCAGCAGCTCCTCCGGGACTAGCGGGAGTAATGAGCAGTTCTTC. Its translation: CASSSSGTSGSNEQFF. This chain links TRBV5-1 with TRBJ2-1; TRBD2 agrees at 14 bases. Germline V gene lookup returns CDR1 SGHRS and CDR2 YFSETQ. The junction had 6 bases not matched to a gene; V was cut back by 3 bases and J by 7 bases. This CDR3 has 16 amino acids.

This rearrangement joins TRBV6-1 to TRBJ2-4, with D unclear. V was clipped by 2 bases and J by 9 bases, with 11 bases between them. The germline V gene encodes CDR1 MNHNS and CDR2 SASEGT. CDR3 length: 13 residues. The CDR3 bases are TGTGCCAGCAGTGAACGGTCCCCAGGCATTCAGTACTTC. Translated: CASSERSPGIQYF.

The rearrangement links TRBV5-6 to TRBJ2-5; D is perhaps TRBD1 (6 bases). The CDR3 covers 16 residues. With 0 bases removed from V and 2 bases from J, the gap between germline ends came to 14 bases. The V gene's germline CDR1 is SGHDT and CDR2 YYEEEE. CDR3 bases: TGTGCCAGCAGCTTGGAACCCTCTACAGGGCAAGAGACCCAGTACTTC. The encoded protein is CASSLEPSTGQETQYF.

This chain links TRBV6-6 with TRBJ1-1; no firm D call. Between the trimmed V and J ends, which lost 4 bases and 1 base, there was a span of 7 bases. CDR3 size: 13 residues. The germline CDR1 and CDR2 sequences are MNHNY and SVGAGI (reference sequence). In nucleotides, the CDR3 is TGTGCCAGCAGTTCGAGACAGAACACTGAAGCTTTCTTT. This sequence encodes CASSSRQNTEAFF.

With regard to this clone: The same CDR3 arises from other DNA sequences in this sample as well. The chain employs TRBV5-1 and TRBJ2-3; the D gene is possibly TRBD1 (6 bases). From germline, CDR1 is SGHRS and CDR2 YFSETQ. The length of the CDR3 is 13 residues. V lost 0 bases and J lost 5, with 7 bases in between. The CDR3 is CASSLEGVDTQYF. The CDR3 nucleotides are TGCGCCAGCAGCTTGGAGGGGGTAGATACGCAGTATTTT.

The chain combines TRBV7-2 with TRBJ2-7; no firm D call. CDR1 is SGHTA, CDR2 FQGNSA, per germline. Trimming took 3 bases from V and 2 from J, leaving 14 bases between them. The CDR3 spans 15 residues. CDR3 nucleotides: TGTGCCAGCAGCTTCGGGCTGGTCGGAACCTACGAGCAGTACTTC. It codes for CASSFGLVGTYEQYF.

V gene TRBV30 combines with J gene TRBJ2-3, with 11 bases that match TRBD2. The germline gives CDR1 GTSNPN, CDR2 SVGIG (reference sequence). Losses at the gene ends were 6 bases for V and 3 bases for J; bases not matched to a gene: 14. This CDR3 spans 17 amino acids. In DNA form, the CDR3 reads TGTGCCTGCGAAGGACCGGTTAGCGGGAGGGCTACAGATACGCAGTATTTT. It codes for CACEGPVSGRATDTQYF.

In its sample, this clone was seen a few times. In nucleotides, the CDR3 is TGTGCCAGCAGTGGCGGCTACACCTTC. Residues: CASSGGYTF. The chain uses TRBV2 and TRBJ1-2; D gene uncertain. Germline V gene lookup returns CDR1 SNHLY and CDR2 FYNNEI. V lost 4 bases and J lost 8, with 2 bases in between. This CDR3 spans 9 amino acids. Complete variable domain (other parts from reference TRBV2 and TRBJ1-2): EPEVTQTPSHQVTQMGQEVILRCVPISNHLYFYWYRQILGQKVEFLVSFYNNEISEKSEIFDDQFSVERPDGSNFTLKIRSTKLEDSAMYFCASSGGYTFGSGTRLTVV.

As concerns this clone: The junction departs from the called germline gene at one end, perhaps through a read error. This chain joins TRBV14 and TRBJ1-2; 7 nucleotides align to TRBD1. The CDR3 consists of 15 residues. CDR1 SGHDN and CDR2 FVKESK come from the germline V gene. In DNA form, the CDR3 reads TGTGCCAGCAGTCAAGCTAGCGGGACAGTTTATGGCTACACCTTC. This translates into CASSQASGTVYGYTF.

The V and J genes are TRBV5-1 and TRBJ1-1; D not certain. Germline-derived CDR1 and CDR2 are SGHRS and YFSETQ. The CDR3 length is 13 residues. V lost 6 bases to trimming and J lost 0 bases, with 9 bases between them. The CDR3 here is CASTLGVNTEAFF. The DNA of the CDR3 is TGCGCCAGCACCCTCGGGGTGAACACTGAAGCTTTCTTT.

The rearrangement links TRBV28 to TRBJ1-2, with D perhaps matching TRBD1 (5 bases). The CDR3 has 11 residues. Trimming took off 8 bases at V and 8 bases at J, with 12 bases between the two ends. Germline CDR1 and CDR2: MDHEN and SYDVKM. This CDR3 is CASGHFGGYTF. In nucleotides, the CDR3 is TGTGCCAGCGGACACTTCGGGGGCTACACCTTC.

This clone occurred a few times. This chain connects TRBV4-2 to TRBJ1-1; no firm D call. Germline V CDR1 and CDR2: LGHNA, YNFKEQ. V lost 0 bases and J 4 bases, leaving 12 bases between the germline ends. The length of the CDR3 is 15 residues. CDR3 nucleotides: TGTGCCAGCAGCCAAGATCTTGGGGTGGGCACTGAAGCTTTCTTT. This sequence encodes CASSQDLGVGTEAFF.

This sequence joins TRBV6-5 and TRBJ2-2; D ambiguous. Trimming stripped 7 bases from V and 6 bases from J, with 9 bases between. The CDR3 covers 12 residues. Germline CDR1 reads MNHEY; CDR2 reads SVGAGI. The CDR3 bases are TGTGCCAGCACCAGAGCTTCCGGGGAGCTGTTTTTT. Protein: CASTRASGELFF.

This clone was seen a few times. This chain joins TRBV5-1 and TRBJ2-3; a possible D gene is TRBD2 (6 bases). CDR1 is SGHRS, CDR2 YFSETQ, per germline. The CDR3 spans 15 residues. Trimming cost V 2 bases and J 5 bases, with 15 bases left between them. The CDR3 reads CASSFRSSALDTQYF. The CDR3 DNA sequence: TGCGCCAGCAGCTTTAGGTCTAGCGCGCTAGATACGCAGTATTTT.

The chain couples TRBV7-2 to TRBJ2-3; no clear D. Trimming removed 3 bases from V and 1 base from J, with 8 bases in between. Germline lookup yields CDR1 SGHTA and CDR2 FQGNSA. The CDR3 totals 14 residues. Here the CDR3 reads CASSFTRGTDTQYF. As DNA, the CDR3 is TGTGCCAGCAGCTTCACGCGCGGCACAGATACGCAGTATTTT.

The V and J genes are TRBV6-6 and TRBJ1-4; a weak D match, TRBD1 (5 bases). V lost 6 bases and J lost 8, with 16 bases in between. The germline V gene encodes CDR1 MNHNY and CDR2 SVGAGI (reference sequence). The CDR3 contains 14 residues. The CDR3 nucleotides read TGTGCCAGCAGCCGGGGGGGAGTGGACGAAAAACTGTTTTTT. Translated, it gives CASSRGGVDEKLFF.

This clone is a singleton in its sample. The CDR3 coding sequence is TGTGCCAGCAGCCACGTGGACAGATATAATTCACCCCTCCACTTT. This sequence encodes CASSHVDRYNSPLHF. J is TRBJ1-6 and V is TRBV14, with TRBD1 as a possible D gene (6 bases). Germline V gene lookup returns CDR1 SGHDN and CDR2 FVKESK. The CDR3 is made up of 15 amino acids. Trimming took 3 bases from V and 4 from J, leaving 10 bases between them.

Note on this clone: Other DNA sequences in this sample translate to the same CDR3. CDR3 sequence: CASSRTVQETQYF. The CDR3 nucleotides are TGTGCCAGCAGTAGGACTGTTCAAGAGACCCAGTACTTC. The rearrangement links TRBV6-5 to TRBJ2-5, with D perhaps TRBD2 (5 bases). V lost 5 bases and J 2 bases, leaving 9 bases between the germline ends. Germline assignment: CDR1 MNHEY and CDR2 SVGAGI. CDR3 length: 13 amino acids.

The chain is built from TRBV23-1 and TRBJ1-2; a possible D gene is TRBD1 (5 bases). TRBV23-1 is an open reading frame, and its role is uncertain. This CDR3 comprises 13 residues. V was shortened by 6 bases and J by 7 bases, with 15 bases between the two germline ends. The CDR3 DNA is TGCGCCAGCAGCCTAGGGGTTGGGTTTGGCTACACCTTC. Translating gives CASSLGVGFGYTF.

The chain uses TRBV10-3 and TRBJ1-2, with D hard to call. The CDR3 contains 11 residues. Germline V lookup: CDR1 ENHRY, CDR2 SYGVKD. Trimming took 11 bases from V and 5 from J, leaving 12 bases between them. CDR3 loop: CASLGGYGYTF. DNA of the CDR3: TGTGCCTCCCTGGGTGGGTATGGCTACACCTTC.